This T cell receptor (beta chain) came from a study of shared clonotypes between healthy human individuals. Profiled with immunoSEQ multiplex PCR; TCRdb holds only in-frame clones, not every one. In the table there are roughly 2.4 million clones, 95% of which are singletons. V gave up 6 bases and J gave up 0 bases; unmatched junction bases: 14. The CDR3 length is 18 residues. Germline V CDR1 and CDR2: SGHTA, FQGNSA. CD45RA+ naive and CD45RA-negative memory subsets were separated from CD4+ cells. The TCR originated in a young man in good health. V gene TRBV7-2 combines with J gene TRBJ1-2; 9 bases align to TRBD1. The sample taken for sequencing was naive CD4+ T cells sorted from blood. Described subset: CD45RA+ positively selected. CDR3 residues: CASRQSGTGRWSNYGYTF. As DNA, the CDR3 is TGTGCCAGCAGACAGTCGGGGACAGGGCGGTGGTCTAACTATGGCTACACCTTC.